One sample yielded the 20 T cell receptor beta chains listed below, sequenced in a study of radiotherapy plus CTLA-4 blockade in lung cancer. Method: immunoSEQ multiplex PCR; TCRdb's copy keeps in-frame clones and lacks some. The sample lists about 24,000 clones, 71% seen once, with more than 3% in the top ten. The sequences come from peripheral blood, collected from a patient treated with radiotherapy plus ipilimumab. The receptor set was obtained from a human donor with non-small cell lung cancer whose response to radiotherapy plus ipilimumab could not be evaluated.

V usage is TRBV5-4 and J usage is TRBJ2-2, with 8 bases lining up with TRBD2. Losses at the gene ends were 4 bases for V and 4 bases for J; bases not matched to a gene: 9. There are 16 residues in the CDR3. In germline, CDR1 is SGHNT, CDR2 YYREEE (reference sequence). The CDR3 bases are TGTGCCAGCAGCCTGGCAGGCGGGAGGTTCACCGGGGAGCTGTTTTTT. Translating gives CASSLAGGRFTGELFF.

The genes are TRBV29-1 and TRBJ1-2; tentatively, D is TRBD1 (6 bases). Germline-derived CDR1 and CDR2 are SQVTM and ANQGSEA. The V end lost 4 bases, the J end lost 8 bases, and 11 bases lay between the germline ends. The CDR3 loop spans 11 amino acids. CDR3 sequence: CSVGGPGGYTF. CDR3 nucleotides: TGCAGCGTTGGGGGGCCCGGCGGCTACACCTTC.

The V call is TRBV5-1, the J call TRBJ2-5; 10 nucleotides match TRBD2. The better agreement between TRBJ2-7 and the DNA end casts doubt on the J call. The CDR3 covers 15 residues. CDR1 SGHRS and CDR2 YFSETQ come from the germline V gene. The CDR3 spells CASSDGTSESYEQYF. Written as DNA, the CDR3 is TGCGCCAGCAGCGATGGGACTAGCGAGTCCTACGAGCAGTACTTC.

The J gene is TRBJ2-1, the V gene TRBV5-1; D is possibly TRBD2 (7 bases). The CDR3 runs 15 residues. Trimming shortened V by 4 bases and J by 8 bases, and 19 bases separated the two germline ends. CDR1 and CDR2 from the germline V gene are SGHRS and YFSETQ. CDR3 sequence reads: CASSPQTQGGHEQFF. The CDR3 DNA reads as TGCGCCAGCAGCCCCCAGACACAGGGAGGGCATGAGCAGTTCTTC. The full variable domain, rest sourced from reference TRBV5-1 and TRBJ2-1, is KAGVTQTPRYLIKTRGQQVTLSCSPISGHRSVSWYQQTPGQGLQFLFEYFSETQRNKGNFPGRFSGRQFSNSRSEMNVSTLELGDSALYLCASSPQTQGGHEQFFGPGTRLTVL.

This clone occurred a few times. The V and J genes are TRBV5-1 and TRBJ2-7, with 9 bases that match TRBD2. The trim removed 4 bases at V and 3 bases at J, leaving 8 bases unmatched. This CDR3 has 15 residues. Germline CDR1 is SGHRS and CDR2 is YFSETQ. CDR3 amino acids: CASSIFSGSGYEQYF. The CDR3 nucleotides read TGCGCCAGCAGCATTTTTAGCGGGAGTGGCTACGAGCAGTACTTC.

There are a few counts of this clone. The chain combines TRBV6-5 with TRBJ2-2; D uncertain. This CDR3 has 13 residues. Germline CDR1 reads MNHEY; CDR2 reads SVGAGI. V was clipped by 11 bases and J by 1 base, with 11 bases between them. CDR3: CASARRNTGELFF. In DNA form, the CDR3 reads TGTGCCTCCGCCAGGCGGAACACCGGGGAGCTGTTTTTT.

This clone was seen only a few times. The CDR3: CASSQDRQYNEKLFF. In DNA, the CDR3 is TGCGCCAGCAGCCAAGATCGTCAGTATAATGAAAAACTGTTTTTT. The gene calls are TRBV4-3 and TRBJ1-4; no definite D call. This CDR3 has 15 amino acids. Germline lookup yields CDR1 LGHNA and CDR2 YSLEER. The V and J ends lost 0 bases and 4 bases respectively, with 9 bases between them.

This chain's CDR3 is CASGEVHEQYF. CDR3 sequence (DNA): TGCGCCAGCGGCGAGGTTCACGAGCAGTACTTC. This sequence joins TRBV10-2 and TRBJ2-7; D gene ambiguous. Trimming removed 8 bases from V and 5 bases from J, with 10 bases in between. Germline CDR1 reads WSHSY; CDR2 reads SAAADI. This CDR3 is built from 11 residues.

The chain has TRBV28 and TRBJ1-2; D remains unclear. The V end lost 2 bases, the J end lost 5 bases, and 21 bases lay between the germline ends. Germline V gene sequence: CDR1 MDHEN, CDR2 SYDVKM. The CDR3 has 17 residues. CDR3 DNA sequence: TGTGCCAGCAGTTTACTGGCCAGCCGGGCGCGGGGATATGGCTACACCTTC. Its protein is CASSLLASRARGYGYTF.

CDR3 loop: CASSQVSSGTGETQYF. The DNA for the CDR3 is TGTGCCAGCAGCCAAGTGAGTAGCGGGACGGGGGAGACCCAGTACTTC. The genes are TRBV4-2 and TRBJ2-5, with 8 positions matching TRBD2. The germline V gene encodes CDR1 LGHNA and CDR2 YNFKEQ. J was trimmed by 5 bases and V by 1 base; bases with no gene match: 9. The CDR3 contains 16 residues.

The J gene is TRBJ2-5, the V gene TRBV28; D possibly corresponds to TRBD1 (5 bases). Trimming stripped 6 bases from V and 2 bases from J, with 10 bases between. Germline V gene lookup returns CDR1 MDHEN and CDR2 SYDVKM. The CDR3 loop spans 13 amino acids. CDR3 DNA: TGTGCCAGCAGGATAGGGGTTCAAGAGACCCAGTACTTC. This gives the protein CASRIGVQETQYF.

The V and J genes are TRBV14 and TRBJ1-2; possibly TRBD1 for D (5 bases). Germline lookup yields CDR1 SGHDN and CDR2 FVKESK. There are 13 residues in the CDR3. Trimming removed 4 bases from V and 2 bases from J, with 8 bases in between. CDR3 residues: CASSPDRNYGYTF. CDR3 DNA sequence: TGTGCCAGCAGCCCCGACAGAAACTATGGCTACACCTTC.

To note about this clone: The junction shows a germline mismatch at one end, possibly a read error. As DNA, the CDR3 is TGTGCCAGCAGGGCGAAGAATGAGCGGTTCTTC. Protein: CASRAKNERFF. The V and J genes are TRBV6-7 and TRBJ2-1; D gene unclear. TRBV6-7 is known as an ORF, though its function is uncertain. The CDR3 extends over 11 amino acids.

This clone has just a few counts. V and J are TRBV7-2 and TRBJ2-5; possible D gene TRBD2, 6 bases. Trimming shortened V by 5 bases and J by 0 bases, and 16 bases separated the two germline ends. This CDR3 comprises 16 residues. Germline-derived CDR1 and CDR2 are SGHTA and FQGNSA. The CDR3 reads CASSLMPGEYQETQYF. The CDR3 DNA reads TGTGCCAGCAGCCTAATGCCGGGGGAGTACCAAGAGACCCAGTACTTC. The variable domain in full, with the rest retrieved from reference TRBV7-2 and TRBJ2-5, is GAGVSQSPSNKVTEKGKDVELRCDPISGHTALYWYRQSLGQGLEFLIYFQGNSAPDKSGLPSDRFSAERTGGSVSTLTIQRTQQEDSAVYLCASSLMPGEYQETQYFGPGTRLLVL.

The CDR3 reads CASSIRGREAGYTF. CDR3 in DNA: TGTGCCAGCAGTATTAGAGGCAGGGAGGCTGGCTACACCTTC. This chain connects TRBV6-1 to TRBJ1-2; a weak D match, TRBD1 (5 bases). V was trimmed by 5 bases and J by 7 bases, leaving 17 bases between them. Germline values: CDR1 MNHNS, CDR2 SASEGT. The CDR3 contains 14 residues.

The V and J genes are TRBV5-4 and TRBJ1-6; 9 bases fit TRBD1. J was trimmed by 8 bases and V by 5 bases; bases with no gene match: 5. Per germline, CDR1 SGHNT and CDR2 YYREEE (reference sequence). This CDR3 has 14 amino acids. The CDR3 nucleotides read TGTGCCAGCAGTAGGGACAGGGTGGATTCACCCCTCCACTTT. Translated, it gives CASSRDRVDSPLHF. Looking up the rest from reference TRBV5-4 and TRBJ1-6 gives the full variable domain: ETGVTQSPTHLIKTRGQQVTLRCSSQSGHNTVSWYQQALGQGPQFIFQYYREEENGRGNFPPRFSGLQFPNYSSELNVNALELDDSALYLCASSRDRVDSPLHFGNGTRLTVT.

V gene TRBV5-8 combines with J gene TRBJ1-5, with 10 positions matching TRBD1. The J segment lost 6 bases and the V segment lost 9 bases, leaving 6 bases of the junction unmatched. Germline V gives CDR1 SGHTS, CDR2 YDEGEE. This CDR3 region has 13 residues. CDR3 residues: CATGTGDAQPQHF. CDR3 DNA sequence: TGTGCCACCGGGACAGGGGATGCTCAGCCCCAGCATTTT.

Comment on this clone: Other DNA sequences within the sample encode an identical CDR3. The chain is built from TRBV5-1 and TRBJ2-5; the match to TRBD1 covers 8 bases. The ends lost 3 bases at V and 1 base at J; junction bases unmatched: 2. This CDR3 is built from 14 residues. Germline V gene data show CDR1 as SGHRS and CDR2 as YFSETQ. CDR3 in DNA: TGCGCCAGCAGCTCCGGGACAGGCCAAGAGACCCAGTACTTC. It translates to CASSSGTGQETQYF.

J is TRBJ2-1 and V is TRBV4-3, with a weak D call TRBD2 (6 bases). Germline-derived CDR1 and CDR2 are LGHNA and YSLEER. Trimming removed 4 bases at V and 0 bases at J, with 13 bases between. This CDR3 comprises 16 residues. The CDR3 nucleotides read TGCGCCAGCAGCCGTAACGCGGGAAACTCCTACAATGAGCAGTTCTTC. Protein product: CASSRNAGNSYNEQFF.

This chain uses TRBV27 with TRBJ1-5; the D gene is possibly TRBD1 (5 bases). The germline V and J ends were trimmed by 6 bases and 1 base, with 13 bases remaining between them. Germline CDR1 reads MNHEY; CDR2 reads SMNVEV (reference sequence). The CDR3 length is 15 residues. CDR3 sequence reads: CASSPRQTSNQPQHF. CDR3 sequence (DNA): TGTGCCAGCAGCCCCCGACAGACAAGCAATCAGCCCCAGCATTTT.